This T cell receptor beta chain is drawn from a study of cytomegalovirus exposure and HLA in healthy donors. Findings and limits, study-wide: 16,951 TCR beta sequences were associated with HLA alleles at 0.05 false discovery rate in a later analysis. Links to common viral pathogens appeared, in a later analysis, for several of the most significant clusters. Later genetic work tied a missense DCLRE1C variant to beta-chain V and J trimming.

Primers: 60 Vbeta forward and 13 Jbeta reverse. Clones were read by immunoSEQ multiplex PCR, and TCRdb kept only the in-frame ones, dropping some. The repertoire includes 85,000 to 100,000 clones, approximately 86% of them detected once, and around a tenth sits in the top ten. The CDR3 sequence is 15 residues long. V dropped 0 bases and J dropped 9 bases, with 15 bases sitting between them. Germline loops: CDR1 LNHNV, CDR2 YYDKDF (reference sequence). As concerns this clone: Its matching antigen is unknown.

Sequenced sample: PBMCs. The sequence came from a man aged 30 to 45 in good health and CMV-seropositive. The chain carries TRBV15 and TRBJ1-5, with D tentatively TRBD1 (5 bases). CDR3 residues: CATSRDDFRAGPQHF. CDR3 bases: TGTGCCACCAGCAGAGATGATTTCAGGGCAGGGCCCCAGCATTTT.